This T cell receptor (beta chain) was captured in a study of shared clonotypes between healthy human individuals. The CDR3 runs to 17 residues. The germline V gene encodes CDR1 SGHTA and CDR2 FQGTGA. The ends were cut back, 5 bases at V and 2 bases at J, with 16 bases in the middle. Study-wide findings and caveats: The study sampled only blood, and tissue repertoires likely differ. On the whole, naive subsets had larger estimated richness than memory subsets had. For naive CD4 cells, roughly 5% of clonotypes were shared across a few donors.

With regard to this clone: What it binds is unknown.

Libraries were prepared by immunoSEQ multiplex PCR; TCRdb keeps only in-frame clonotypes and omits some of them. The sample has roughly 2.5 million clones, over 85% seen once. The sample consisted of naive CD4+ T cells sorted from blood. Noted subset: CD45RA+ positively selected. The origin of this receptor is a man in his late teens or twenties in good health. The rearrangement joins TRBV7-3 to TRBJ2-6, with D possibly being TRBD1 (5 bases). The CDR3 protein is CASSRTLMTPGANVLTF. CDR3 nucleotide sequence: TGTGCCAGCAGCCGGACACTCATGACCCCTGGGGCCAACGTCCTGACTTTC.